Shown below are 25 T cell receptor beta chains from a single sample sequenced in a study of early T cells in non-severe SARS-CoV-2 infection. MiXCR, run by TCRdb on the 5' RACE reads, gives a single entry per CDR3 protein. The data show over 70,000 distinct CDR3 sequences, around 13% seen once. The sample in question was whole blood, obtained at baseline. The receptor source for this set is an adult who was a healthcare worker with PCR-confirmed SARS-CoV-2 infection or an uninfected control (not recorded which).

Ten or more counts support this clonotype. The gene calls are TRBV11-3 and TRBJ2-2; 12 nucleotides line up with TRBD2. CDR1 is SGHNT and CDR2 is YENEEA in the germline V gene. V shed 5 bases and J 0 bases; nucleotides not matched to a gene: 4. This CDR3 is 17 amino acids long. Here the CDR3 DNA reads TGTGCCAGCAGCCTAGGACTAGCGGGAACGAACACCGGGGAGCTGTTTTTT. Protein product: CASSLGLAGTNTGELFF.

The chain links TRBV2 to TRBJ1-5; TRBD1 is a possible D gene (5 bases). Trimming removed 7 bases at V and 1 base at J, with 11 bases between. This CDR3 has 14 residues. Germline assignment: CDR1 SNHLY and CDR2 FYNNEI. For the CDR3, the DNA is TGTGCCAGCATTGGGGCAGTGAGCAATCAGCCCCAGCATTTT. Amino acids: CASIGAVSNQPQHF.

The chain combines TRBV30 with TRBJ2-5; perhaps TRBD1 as D (5 bases). The V gene lost 6 bases and the J gene lost 4 bases, with 12 bases spanning the gap. CDR3 length equals 12 residues. CDR1 is GTSNPN, CDR2 SVGIG, per germline (reference sequence). The CDR3 loop is CACQGRVETQYF. In nucleotides, the CDR3 is TGTGCCTGCCAAGGCAGGGTAGAGACCCAGTACTTC.

This clonotype was seen at least ten times. The CDR3 DNA reads TGTGCCAGCTCACCAATGAGCGGGACTCGGGTCTACGAGCAGTACTTC. Encoded protein: CASSPMSGTRVYEQYF. The chain is built from TRBV18 and TRBJ2-7, with 7 bases lining up with TRBD2. The CDR3 extends over 16 amino acids. Losses at the gene ends were 2 bases for V and 3 bases for J; bases not matched to a gene: 10. CDR1 is KGHSH, CDR2 LQKENI, per germline.

This clonotype was detected ten times or more. This sequence joins TRBV29-1 and TRBJ1-1, with a tentative D call TRBD1 (5 bases). The CDR3 contains 13 residues. Germline lookup yields CDR1 SQVTM and CDR2 ANQGSEA. Trimming stripped 8 bases from V and 3 bases from J, with 16 bases between. The DNA for the CDR3 is TGCAGCTCAAGATTAGAGGGGTACACTGAAGCTTTCTTT. This translates into CSSRLEGYTEAFF.

To note about this clonotype: A much more abundant neighbour one base away suggests this may be a read error. The chain joins TRBV14 to TRBJ2-7; D might be TRBD1 or TRBD2, each matching 6 bases. CDR1 SGHDN and CDR2 FVKESK come from the germline V gene. This CDR3 is built from 14 residues. The DNA for the CDR3 is TGTGCCAGCGGCCAAAACAGGGTCCAGGCGGGGTATTACTTC. Translation: CASGQNRVQAGYYF. The entire variable domain, with the rest obtained from reference TRBV14 and TRBJ2-7, is as follows: EAGVTQFPSHSVIEKGQTVTLRCDPISGHDNLYWYRRVMGKEIKFLLHFVKESKQDESGMPNNRFLAERTGGTYSTLKVQPAELEDSGVYFCASGQNRVQAGYYFGPGTRLTVT.

This clonotype turned up a few times. The V and J genes are TRBV20-1 and TRBJ2-7; possibly TRBD2 for D (6 bases). The CDR3 extends over 13 amino acids. The germline gives CDR1 DFQATT, CDR2 SNEGSKA (reference sequence). Trimming cost V 5 bases and J 2 bases, with 13 bases left between them. The CDR3 sequence: CSALLARTYEQYF. The CDR3 nucleotides read TGCAGTGCTCTTCTAGCGCGAACCTACGAGCAGTACTTC.

This clonotype was picked up many times. The V and J genes are TRBV12-3 or TRBV12-4 and TRBJ1-4; perhaps TRBD1 as D (6 bases). V lost 5 bases and J 8 bases, leaving 12 bases between the germline ends. CDR3 size: 13 residues. The CDR3 region is CASSPQGPEKLFF. CDR3 coding DNA: TGTGCCAGCAGTCCTCAGGGGCCCGAAAAACTGTTTTTT.

In its sample, this clonotype was seen a few times. The germline gene is not matched at one end of the junction; a read error may be the cause. This chain links TRBV18 with TRBJ2-7; D remains ambiguous. This CDR3 is built from 15 residues. Germline CDR1 and CDR2: KGHSH and LQKENI. CDR3 loop: CASSPPSQSPYEQYF. As DNA, the CDR3 is TGTGCCAGCTCACCACCCAGCCAGTCCCCCTATGAGCAGTACTTC.

The sample holds many counts of this clonotype. The rearrangement links TRBV20-1 to TRBJ2-1, with 13 nucleotides matching TRBD2. Looked up from germline, CDR1 is DFQATT and CDR2 is SNEGSKA (reference sequence). This CDR3 has 15 residues. Trimming cost V 6 bases and J 4 bases; bases outside gene matches: 6. CDR3 coding DNA: TGCAGTGCAGGGGGACTAGCGGGATTGTACAATGAGCAGTTCTTC. This sequence encodes CSAGGLAGLYNEQFF.

The chain carries TRBV13 and TRBJ1-5, with D hard to call. The V gene lost 3 bases and the J gene lost 0 bases, with 0 bases spanning the gap. The CDR3 covers 12 residues. Germline CDR1 is PRHDT and CDR2 is FYEKMQ (reference sequence). The CDR3 nucleotides are TGTGCCAGCAGCTTTAGCAATCAGCCCCAGCATTTT. Amino acid sequence: CASSFSNQPQHF.

This clonotype was counted only a few times. The chain employs TRBV12-3 or TRBV12-4 and TRBJ2-5, with a tentative D call TRBD1 (6 bases). With 7 bases removed from V and 4 bases from J, the gap between germline ends came to 19 bases. CDR3 size: 15 residues. The CDR3 DNA is TGTGCCAGCACCCTGGGGGCTATCCGGGGAGAGACCCAGTACTTC. It encodes CASTLGAIRGETQYF.

This clonotype came up a few times. The rearrangement links TRBV28 to TRBJ2-7; 9 nucleotides match TRBD2. Germline V gene lookup returns CDR1 MDHEN and CDR2 SYDVKM. Losses at the gene ends were 6 bases for V and 7 bases for J; bases not matched to a gene: 13. The CDR3 length is 15 residues. The CDR3 DNA is TGTGCCAGCAGACCCTACCGCGGGAGGGCCTGGGAGCAGTACTTC. This encodes CASRPYRGRAWEQYF. The full variable domain, in which reference TRBV28 and TRBJ2-7 provide the parts outside the CDR3, is DVKVTQSSRYLVKRTGEKVFLECVQDMDHENMFWYRQDPGLGLRLIYFSYDVKMKEKGDIPEGYSVSREKKERFSLILESASTNQTSMYLCASRPYRGRAWEQYFGPGTRLTVT.

The J gene is TRBJ1-5, the V gene TRBV20-1, with D perhaps TRBD1 (6 bases). Germline-derived CDR1 and CDR2 are DFQATT and SNEGSKA (reference sequence). V shed 6 bases and J shed 5 bases, with 14 bases lying between them. The CDR3 covers 13 residues. The CDR3 here is CSASQGLDQPQHF. CDR3 nucleotides: TGCAGTGCCTCACAGGGATTGGATCAGCCCCAGCATTTT.

This chain joins TRBV5-5 and TRBJ1-6, with no clear D. The germline V gene encodes CDR1 SGHKS and CDR2 YYEKEE (reference sequence). This CDR3 region has 15 residues. Trimming left V 0 bases short and J 6 bases short, with 10 bases between. The CDR3 spells CASSLGRESNSPLHF. CDR3 in DNA: TGTGCCAGCAGCTTGGGAAGAGAGTCTAATTCACCCCTCCACTTT.

This clonotype has at least ten counts. The J gene is TRBJ2-2, the V gene TRBV7-3; D remains ambiguous. Germline lookup yields CDR1 SGHTA and CDR2 FQGTGA. The length of the CDR3 is 13 residues. With 3 bases removed from V and 5 bases from J, the gap between germline ends came to 7 bases. Here the CDR3 reads CASSLQPTGELFF. CDR3 bases: TGTGCCAGCAGCTTGCAGCCTACCGGGGAGCTGTTTTTT.

The J gene is TRBJ2-5, the V gene TRBV28; TRBD1 matches at 8 bases. The germline CDR1 and CDR2 sequences are MDHEN and SYDVKM. V lost 1 base to trimming and J lost 5 bases; unmatched junction nucleotides: 6. The length of the CDR3 is 15 residues. The CDR3 DNA follows: TGTGCCAGCAGTTTATCAGACAGGGGCTTCGAGACCCAGTACTTC. This codes for CASSLSDRGFETQYF.

In DNA, the CDR3 is TGTGCCAGCACCCGACAGGGGGCGAATAGCAATCAGCCCCAGCATTTT. Its protein product is CASTRQGANSNQPQHF. V and J are TRBV6-6 and TRBJ1-5; 10 nucleotides line up with TRBD1. This CDR3 comprises 16 residues. V shed 7 bases and J 0 bases; nucleotides not matched to a gene: 6. CDR1 is MNHNY, CDR2 SVGAGI, per germline (reference sequence).

The chain is built from TRBV29-1 and TRBJ2-2, with a tentative D call TRBD2 (6 bases). V lost 3 bases to trimming and J lost 4 bases, with 12 bases between them. Germline V gene sequence: CDR1 SQVTM, CDR2 ANQGSEA. This CDR3 region has 14 residues. The CDR3 DNA sequence: TGCAGCGTTGAGGTGGGGCGGGGCACCGGGGAGCTGTTTTTT. This sequence encodes CSVEVGRGTGELFF.

V and J are TRBV6-5 and TRBJ2-7; TRBD2 agrees at 9 bases. Looked up from germline, CDR1 is MNHEY and CDR2 is SVGAGI. The CDR3 runs to 14 residues. J lost 5 bases, V lost 8 bases, and 10 bases had no gene match. In DNA, the CDR3 is TGTGCCAGCTCACAAAGCGGGAGGCAGAACGAGCAGTACTTC. Its protein product is CASSQSGRQNEQYF.

This clonotype was detected only a few times. The chain couples TRBV29-1 to TRBJ2-7; 9 bases fit TRBD2. Germline V gives CDR1 SQVTM, CDR2 ANQGSEA. CDR3 length equals 16 residues. The V segment lost 5 bases and the J segment 0 bases; nucleotides outside the gene matches: 11. CDR3 DNA sequence: TGCAGCGTTAGAGCCCGGACTAGCGCCCTCTCCTACGAGCAGTACTTC. Translation gives CSVRARTSALSYEQYF.

The chain carries TRBV14 and TRBJ1-1; TRBD1 matches at 8 bases. The CDR3 runs to 15 residues. Germline-derived CDR1 and CDR2 are SGHDN and FVKESK. With 4 bases clipped from V and 6 bases from J, the junction kept 10 bases outside the gene matches. The chain's CDR3 is CASSRGTGRGAEAFF. The CDR3 DNA reads as TGTGCCAGCAGCCGCGGGACAGGCCGCGGGGCTGAAGCTTTCTTT.

This clonotype was found a few times. This chain joins TRBV4-2 and TRBJ2-1; D not certain. Per the germline V gene, CDR1 is LGHNA and CDR2 is YNFKEQ. Trimming removed 2 bases from V and 4 bases from J, with 9 bases in between. This CDR3 is built from 14 residues. CDR3 DNA: TGTGCCAGCAGCCAAAACGTCGGTTACAATGAGCAGTTCTTC. This translates into CASSQNVGYNEQFF.

A few counts support this clonotype. The V and J genes are TRBV4-2 and TRBJ1-6; 7 positions agree with TRBD1. This CDR3 contains 16 residues. The junction had 6 bases not matched to a gene; V was cut back by 0 bases and J by 7 bases. Germline V CDR1 and CDR2: LGHNA, YNFKEQ. CDR3 bases: TGTGCCAGCAGCCAAGATTTTGGACAGGACAATTCACCCCTCCACTTT. As protein: CASSQDFGQDNSPLHF.

The chain recombines TRBV5-1 with TRBJ2-2; 7 bases are shared with TRBD2. There are 14 residues in the CDR3. In germline, CDR1 is SGHRS, CDR2 YFSETQ. V gave up 4 bases and J gave up 6 bases; unmatched junction bases: 6. CDR3 protein: CASSASGVSGELFF. CDR3 DNA sequence: TGCGCCAGCAGCGCGAGCGGGGTCTCCGGGGAGCTGTTTTTT.